This TCR beta chain was identified in a study of blood T cell repertoires in COVID-19 (TCRdb year 2020). Regarding the study in general: Collaborator samples came from the United States, Italy and Spain and covered acute and convalescent phases of COVID-19. Subjects who had been exposed to COVID-19, were actively infected with it, or had recovered from it provided the deeply sampled blood TCRbeta repertoires that made up the dataset. Nearly every sample came with metadata listing a de-identified subject ID, COVID-19 status, age in years and sex. Where HLA class I and class II types were available, the types were taken from metadata supplied by the sample provider, not from assay-based typing. The repertoires were made available in a free public database intended to serve as a resource for research on the immune response to SARS-CoV-2. The material from the prospective study consisted of cDNA or gDNA derived from T cells, B-cell-depleted T cells, or PBMCs. Samples were obtained from the ongoing ImmuneRACE study (first 160 participants) and from over 1,000 subjects provided by 6 global collaborators. Here is what the overall study found, with its caveats: The quantity of clinical and demographic metadata differed by source and by participant and was supplied without curation.

As regards this clone: The clone's antigen remains unknown. Base quality data are lacking; no much larger clone is found one base away.

Each collaborating institution followed its own protocols to collect whole blood in K2EDTA tubes. For TCRbeta analysis, collaborators shipped samples in one of three forms: frozen whole blood, isolated PBMCs, or DNA extracted from either of those sample types. The germline V gene (reference sequence) yields SEHNR for CDR1 and FQNEAQ for CDR2. The CDR3 has 15 amino acids, counting the end cysteine and phenylalanine. CDR3 DNA is the only sequence kept; it has 45 bases, read in frame from the first base. V loses 1 base, J loses 8 bases, and the germline ends lie 17 bases apart. TCRbeta CDR3 regions were amplified from genomic DNA using the immunoSEQ Assay, a bias-controlled multiplex PCR. The authors' analysis ran thus. Within the assay, amplification of reference gene primers was used to estimate how many nucleated cells each sample contained. To quantify the absolute abundance of each unique TCRbeta CDR3 rearrangement, sequence reads were collapsed and filtered. For each sample, productive Simpson clonality was calculated by taking the square root of Simpson's diversity index across productive rearrangements. The source is immuneACCESS, and TCRdb retained only in-frame sequences with V and J called. Part of the clones is not carried over; for the studies checked, unresolved V genes explain less than half of this, and the remainder is unexplained. That table gives V, J and clone size, and the DNA gave D and trimming. Across this sample there are some 70,000 clones, with around nine tenths seen only once. Under 7% of the sample is taken by the ten largest.

The clonotype was recovered from a man aged 45-60 years with active COVID-19. Sequencing was done on a sample of peripheral blood. The chain is encoded by TRBV7-9 joined to TRBJ1-2, with the D gene uncertain. The nucleotide sequence reads as follows: TGTGCCAGCAGCTTAGAAAGAGGGAAGGGAGGCGGCTACACCTTC. Translated, this is CASSLERGKGGGYTF.